This TCR beta chain is from a study of blood T cell repertoires in COVID-19. This clone came up a few times. Authors' analysis steps: Counts of nucleated cells, estimated from reference gene primer amplification, were obtained. Method: immunoSEQ multiplex PCR; TCRdb's copy keeps in-frame clones and lacks some. That table is the source of V, J and clone size, and D and trimming were worked out from the DNA. The sample lists hundreds of thousands of clones, 65% to 90% occurring once. This CDR3 has 12 residues. Germline V gene data show CDR1 as SNHLY and CDR2 as FYNNEI. Deletions cut 4 bases from V and 6 bases from J, with 7 bases between.

The receptor comes from a human donor in a cohort sampled during active COVID-19. The sequenced sample consisted of peripheral blood. V and J are TRBV2 and TRBJ2-1, with D possibly TRBD1 on 5 matching bases. CDR3 nucleotides: TGTGCCAGCAGTGGGGGCGGCAATGAGCAGTTCTTC. Its protein product is CASSGGGNEQFF.